What follows is one T cell receptor beta chain and its context. Its antigen is unknown. TCRdb ran MiXCR on the reads and lists one entry per CDR3 protein. The table includes 750,000 to 900,000 distinct CDR3 sequences, approximately 32% detected once. The CDR3 runs 17 residues. Trimming took 4 bases from V and 3 from J, leaving 19 bases between them. Germline V gene sequence: CDR1 MNHEY, CDR2 SVGEGT. The sample belongs to a study of T cell repertoires in cytomegalovirus infection. About the study: CMV infection plus the matching HLA type was flagged by public TCR beta signatures. General study points: Identification of carriers of CMV plus the relevant HLA was achieved through cumulative public TCR beta family frequency. HLA-C-restricted, CMV-specific TCR beta clonotypes were dominant ex vivo.

The chain has TRBV6-2 or TRBV6-3 and TRBJ2-1, with a weak D call TRBD1 (6 bases). The source of this sequence is a human donor in good health (CMV status not recorded). Some clones in this sample may be carry-over from other donors' samples. The sequences come from cultured CD8+ T cells from PBMCs, collected from culture after CMV antigen stimulation. The CDR3 here is CASSWRDRTSVYNEQFF. The DNA for the CDR3 is TGTGCCAGCAGTTGGAGAGACAGGACATCCGTCTACAATGAGCAGTTCTTC.